These T cell receptor beta chains were read from a single sample in a study of response to subunit inactivated influenza vaccine. TCRdb reprocessed the RT-PCR reads via MiXCR and lists one record per CDR3 protein. The sample consists of under 550,000 distinct CDR3 sequences, about 7.6% of them appearing once. The sample consisted of PBMCs from blood, taken around 25 months after vaccination. These receptors originate from a man between 50 and 69 years old who received an inactivated influenza vaccine. Both conserved end residues are part of each CDR3. The D gene is left open where the match is weak. The size of a clone is reported for some rows only, either as once, few or many, or as a class for expanded clones.

d_gene: .
v_gene: TRBV12-3/TRBV12-4
j_gene: TRBJ1-2
abundance: .
CDR3nt: TGTGCCAGCGGGCGGGCCTATGGCTACACCTTC
CDR3aa: CASGRAYGYTF

d_gene: .
v_gene: TRBV5-1
j_gene: TRBJ2-2
abundance: many
CDR3nt: TGCGCCAGCAGCTTGTTTACAGCGAACACCGGGGAGCTGTTTTTT
CDR3aa: CASSLFTANTGELFF

d_gene: TRBD1
v_gene: TRBV12-3/TRBV12-4
j_gene: TRBJ2-7
abundance: once
CDR3nt: TGTGCCAGCCGTTGGGACAGGGGACCCTCCTACGAGCAGTACTTC
CDR3aa: CASRWDRGPSYEQYF

d_gene: .
v_gene: TRBV3-1
j_gene: TRBJ1-5
abundance: many
CDR3nt: TGTGCCAGCAGCCCCTACGGTCAGCCCCAGCATTTT
CDR3aa: CASSPYGQPQHF

d_gene: TRBD1
v_gene: TRBV7-8
j_gene: TRBJ1-4
abundance: few
CDR3nt: TGTGCCAGCAGCTTAGGGGGGACAGGGAAGGAAAAACTGTTTTTT
CDR3aa: CASSLGGTGKEKLFF

d_gene: TRBD2
v_gene: TRBV6-2/TRBV6-3
j_gene: TRBJ2-3
abundance: few
CDR3nt: TGTGCCAGCGCCCAGAACCCGGGACTAGTATCAGATACGCAGTATTTT
CDR3aa: CASAQNPGLVSDTQYF

d_gene: TRBD1
v_gene: TRBV5-1
j_gene: TRBJ2-7
abundance: many
CDR3nt: TGCGCCAGCAGCCCGGAGGGACAGGGCGTGCAGTACTTC
CDR3aa: CASSPEGQGVQYF

d_gene: .
v_gene: TRBV4-1
j_gene: TRBJ2-1
abundance: few
CDR3nt: TGCGCCAGCAGCCAAGGGTTGGCGCCGGGCGATGAGCAGTTCTTC
CDR3aa: CASSQGLAPGDEQFF

d_gene: TRBD1
v_gene: TRBV11-2
j_gene: TRBJ2-5
abundance: few
CDR3nt: TGTGCCAGCAGCTCCAGGGGGCGAGAAGAGACCCAGTACTTC
CDR3aa: CASSSRGREETQYF

d_gene: .
v_gene: TRBV15
j_gene: TRBJ2-5
abundance: few
CDR3nt: TGTGCCACCAGCAGTTTCGGTATACGAGGCCCGGCTCCCCAGTACTTC
CDR3aa: CATSSFGIRGPAPQYF

d_gene: .
v_gene: TRBV20-1
j_gene: TRBJ2-3
abundance: many
CDR3nt: TGCAGTGCTAGAGGTTTTGTTGGGTTGACAGATACGCAGTATTTT
CDR3aa: CSARGFVGLTDTQYF

d_gene: TRBD2
v_gene: TRBV20-1
j_gene: TRBJ2-3
abundance: many
CDR3nt: TGCAGTGCCCTTTCGACTAGCGGGGCAGATACGCAGTATTTT
CDR3aa: CSALSTSGADTQYF

d_gene: .
v_gene: TRBV4-1
j_gene: TRBJ1-4
abundance: .
CDR3nt: TGCGCCAGCAGCCAAAAACCTGGGATAGACAGGTTTCAGGAGAAACTGTTTTTT
CDR3aa: CASSQKPGIDRFQEKLFF

d_gene: .
v_gene: TRBV7-2
j_gene: TRBJ1-1
abundance: few
CDR3nt: TGTGCCAGCAGCCCTATTGGACGGTACGAAGCTTTCTTT
CDR3aa: CASSPIGRYEAFF

d_gene: .
v_gene: TRBV5-5
j_gene: TRBJ1-1
abundance: many
CDR3nt: TGTGCCAGCAGCTTTACCCGGGACGGGATCACTGAAGCTTTCTTT
CDR3aa: CASSFTRDGITEAFF

d_gene: TRBD2
v_gene: TRBV6-1
j_gene: TRBJ2-7
abundance: few
CDR3nt: TGTGCCAGCAGTACGGGACTAGCGATTCCAGCCGGCTCCTACGAGCAGTACTTC
CDR3aa: CASSTGLAIPAGSYEQYF

d_gene: .
v_gene: TRBV7-8
j_gene: TRBJ1-5
abundance: many
CDR3nt: TGTGCCAGCAGCCCTATGGTTAGCAATCAGCCCCAGCATTTT
CDR3aa: CASSPMVSNQPQHF

d_gene: .
v_gene: TRBV29-1
j_gene: TRBJ1-1
abundance: few
CDR3nt: TGCAGCGTGGGGATCACTGAAGCTTTCTTT
CDR3aa: CSVGITEAFF

d_gene: TRBD2
v_gene: TRBV5-1
j_gene: TRBJ2-1
abundance: .
CDR3nt: TGCGCCAGCAGCCCGACTAGCGGGAGGTTTTCCTCCTACAATGAGCAGTTCTTC
CDR3aa: CASSPTSGRFSSYNEQFF

d_gene: .
v_gene: TRBV4-1
j_gene: TRBJ1-4
abundance: many
CDR3nt: TGCGCCAGCAGCCAAGGGTACCCAGGGTCAACTAATGAAAAACTGTTTTTT
CDR3aa: CASSQGYPGSTNEKLFF

d_gene: TRBD1
v_gene: TRBV4-2
j_gene: TRBJ2-7
abundance: few
CDR3nt: TGTGCCAGCAGCCAAGATCAACAGGGGCCCTACGAGCAGTACTTC
CDR3aa: CASSQDQQGPYEQYF

d_gene: TRBD1
v_gene: TRBV5-1
j_gene: TRBJ2-1
abundance: .
CDR3nt: TGCGCCAGCAGCCAGGGACAGGGGATGTATGAGCAGTTCTTC
CDR3aa: CASSQGQGMYEQFF

d_gene: .
v_gene: TRBV20-1
j_gene: TRBJ1-1
abundance: .
CDR3nt: TGCAGTGCTAGAGAGGTTCCTACCCTGAACACTGAAGCTTTCTTT
CDR3aa: CSAREVPTLNTEAFF

d_gene: TRBD1
v_gene: TRBV11-1
j_gene: TRBJ2-2
abundance: .
CDR3nt: TGTGCCAGCAGCTTAGAGGGGGCTGGCACCGGGGAGCTGTTTTTT
CDR3aa: CASSLEGAGTGELFF

d_gene: .
v_gene: TRBV7-2
j_gene: TRBJ2-5
abundance: .
CDR3nt: TGTGCCAGCAGCGGAGAGGTTTTAGAGACCCAGTACTTC
CDR3aa: CASSGEVLETQYF

d_gene: .
v_gene: TRBV27
j_gene: TRBJ2-2
abundance: many
CDR3nt: TGTGCCAGCAGCCACAACAGGGCTCTCGTGACCGGGGAGCTGTTTTTT
CDR3aa: CASSHNRALVTGELFF

d_gene: .
v_gene: TRBV6-1
j_gene: TRBJ1-1
abundance: few
CDR3nt: TGTGCCAGCAGTGAAAATGGAGCCTACACTGAAGCTTTCTTT
CDR3aa: CASSENGAYTEAFF

d_gene: .
v_gene: TRBV20-1
j_gene: TRBJ2-1
abundance: few
CDR3nt: TGCAGTGCTAGAAGACAGGAGGGACGCTCCTACAATGAGCAGTTCTTC
CDR3aa: CSARRQEGRSYNEQFF

d_gene: .
v_gene: TRBV12-3/TRBV12-4
j_gene: TRBJ2-7
abundance: .
CDR3nt: TGTGCCAGCAGCTTCGGGGGGCCCGAGCAGTACTTC
CDR3aa: CASSFGGPEQYF

d_gene: TRBD2
v_gene: TRBV20-1
j_gene: TRBJ2-7
abundance: few
CDR3nt: TGCAGTGCTGCTACCTTGAGCGGGAGAGGTTACGAGCAGTACTTC
CDR3aa: CSAATLSGRGYEQYF

d_gene: TRBD2
v_gene: TRBV5-1
j_gene: TRBJ2-3
abundance: few
CDR3nt: TGCGCCAGCAGCTTGTCCGTAGCGGGGGCGCACCGCACAGATACGCAGTATTTT
CDR3aa: CASSLSVAGAHRTDTQYF

d_gene: .
v_gene: TRBV7-2
j_gene: TRBJ1-1
abundance: few
CDR3nt: TGTGCCAGCAGCTTGCGTATGGTGAACACTGAAGCTTTCTTT
CDR3aa: CASSLRMVNTEAFF

d_gene: .
v_gene: TRBV12-3/TRBV12-4
j_gene: TRBJ2-5
abundance: many
CDR3nt: TGTGCCAGCAGTCCCTTGAGAGGGACCCAAGAGACCCAGTACTTC
CDR3aa: CASSPLRGTQETQYF

d_gene: TRBD1
v_gene: TRBV6-2/TRBV6-3
j_gene: TRBJ2-4
abundance: .
CDR3nt: TGTGCCAGCAGTTACTCCTTTGGGACAGGGGTCGGCAAAAACATTCAGTACTTC
CDR3aa: CASSYSFGTGVGKNIQYF

d_gene: TRBD1
v_gene: TRBV10-3
j_gene: TRBJ1-4
abundance: few
CDR3nt: TGTGCCATCAGACCGGGACAGGGGGCCGGAACTAATGAAAAACTGTTTTTT
CDR3aa: CAIRPGQGAGTNEKLFF

d_gene: TRBD2
v_gene: TRBV29-1
j_gene: TRBJ2-7
abundance: few
CDR3nt: TGCAGCGTAAAGAGCGGGGGGAGCTCCTACGAGCAGTACTTC
CDR3aa: CSVKSGGSSYEQYF

d_gene: .
v_gene: TRBV7-2
j_gene: TRBJ1-5
abundance: .
CDR3nt: TGTGCCAGCAGCCGGGGATGGAACCTAGGGCCCCAGCATTTT
CDR3aa: CASSRGWNLGPQHF

d_gene: .
v_gene: TRBV6-2/TRBV6-3
j_gene: TRBJ2-7
abundance: .
CDR3nt: TGTGCCAGCAGTTACTCAGGGCAGATGGGCGAGCAGTACTTC
CDR3aa: CASSYSGQMGEQYF

d_gene: TRBD2
v_gene: TRBV4-3
j_gene: TRBJ2-3
abundance: few
CDR3nt: TGCGCCAGCAGCCAAGGATCTCCGCGGGAGGTGGGCTCAGATACGCAGTATTTT
CDR3aa: CASSQGSPREVGSDTQYF

d_gene: TRBD2
v_gene: TRBV7-2
j_gene: TRBJ2-4
abundance: .
CDR3nt: TGTGCCAGCAGCTTCCGACTTGCGGGAGAAGTCATTCAGTACTTC
CDR3aa: CASSFRLAGEVIQYF

d_gene: .
v_gene: TRBV30
j_gene: TRBJ2-3
abundance: .
CDR3nt: TGTGCCTCCATCAGGGTCACAGGCGATACGCAGTATTTT
CDR3aa: CASIRVTGDTQYF

d_gene: .
v_gene: TRBV7-2
j_gene: TRBJ2-7
abundance: .
CDR3nt: TGTGCCAGCAGCTCTATCCCGATGGGGGCTTACGAGCAGTACTTC
CDR3aa: CASSSIPMGAYEQYF

d_gene: .
v_gene: TRBV9
j_gene: TRBJ2-1
abundance: few
CDR3nt: TGTGCCAGCAGCGAGGGGACCCTTCTGAGCTCCTACAATGAGCAGTTCTTC
CDR3aa: CASSEGTLLSSYNEQFF

d_gene: .
v_gene: TRBV29-1
j_gene: TRBJ1-1
abundance: .
CDR3nt: TGCAGCGTAAGGATGATGAACACTGAAGCTTTCTTT
CDR3aa: CSVRMMNTEAFF

d_gene: .
v_gene: TRBV18
j_gene: TRBJ1-5
abundance: .
CDR3nt: TGTGCCAGCTCACCACAGGAGGGTCAGCCCCAGCATTTT
CDR3aa: CASSPQEGQPQHF

d_gene: .
v_gene: TRBV7-2
j_gene: TRBJ2-1
abundance: few
CDR3nt: TGTGCCAGCAGCTGGGGTGGGTACAATGAGCAGTTCTTC
CDR3aa: CASSWGGYNEQFF

d_gene: .
v_gene: TRBV4-2
j_gene: TRBJ2-6
abundance: .
CDR3nt: TGTGCCAGCAGCCCTTCACAGGGTCTGGGGGCCAACGTCCTGACTTTC
CDR3aa: CASSPSQGLGANVLTF

d_gene: TRBD2
v_gene: TRBV20-1
j_gene: TRBJ2-5
abundance: few
CDR3nt: TGCAGTGCTGTGGGGACTAGCGGGGGGGCCCAGGAGACCCAGTACTTC
CDR3aa: CSAVGTSGGAQETQYF

d_gene: TRBD2
v_gene: TRBV12-3/TRBV12-4
j_gene: TRBJ2-1
abundance: .
CDR3nt: TGTGCCAGCAGCCCGACTAGCGGGGGGAGAGAGCAGTTCTTC
CDR3aa: CASSPTSGGREQFF

d_gene: .
v_gene: TRBV5-4
j_gene: TRBJ2-5
abundance: .
CDR3nt: TGTGCCAGCAGCCCGGGACGAAAAGAGACCCAGTACTTC
CDR3aa: CASSPGRKETQYF

d_gene: .
v_gene: TRBV20-1
j_gene: TRBJ2-5
abundance: .
CDR3nt: TGCAGTGCTCCCGCCTCTTGGGGCTCAACCCAGGAGACCCAGTACTTC
CDR3aa: CSAPASWGSTQETQYF

d_gene: .
v_gene: TRBV5-1
j_gene: TRBJ2-1
abundance: many
CDR3nt: TGCGCCAGCAGCTTGGAGCGAGGAGGGCTCAATGAGCAGTTCTTC
CDR3aa: CASSLERGGLNEQFF

d_gene: TRBD2
v_gene: TRBV3-1
j_gene: TRBJ2-3
abundance: many
CDR3nt: TGTGCCAGCAGCCGGACTAGCCGCACAGATACGCAGTATTTT
CDR3aa: CASSRTSRTDTQYF

d_gene: .
v_gene: TRBV7-8
j_gene: TRBJ2-7
abundance: few
CDR3nt: TGTGCCAGCAGCTTAACGGCAGGCGCCTACGAGCAGTACTTC
CDR3aa: CASSLTAGAYEQYF

d_gene: TRBD2
v_gene: TRBV20-1
j_gene: TRBJ2-2
abundance: few
CDR3nt: TGCAGTGCTAGGGGTAGCGGGGGGGCTAACACCGGGGAGCTGTTTTTT
CDR3aa: CSARGSGGANTGELFF

d_gene: .
v_gene: TRBV12-3/TRBV12-4
j_gene: TRBJ2-5
abundance: few
CDR3nt: TGTGCCAGCAGTTTCCGGGACTTACAAGAGACCCAGTACTTC
CDR3aa: CASSFRDLQETQYF

d_gene: TRBD2
v_gene: TRBV5-1
j_gene: TRBJ2-3
abundance: many
CDR3nt: TGCGCCAGCAGCTCCGGGACTAGCGGGGGGGCAGATACGCAGTATTTT
CDR3aa: CASSSGTSGGADTQYF

d_gene: TRBD2
v_gene: TRBV30
j_gene: TRBJ2-5
abundance: .
CDR3nt: TGTGCGATGAACCCCGGGGGGTCAGAGACCCAGTACTTC
CDR3aa: CAMNPGGSETQYF

d_gene: TRBD2
v_gene: TRBV15
j_gene: TRBJ2-1
abundance: .
CDR3nt: TGTGCCACCAGCAGGGGACTAGCGGATCCCTACAATGAGCAGTTCTTC
CDR3aa: CATSRGLADPYNEQFF

d_gene: TRBD2
v_gene: TRBV6-6
j_gene: TRBJ2-3
abundance: many
CDR3nt: TGTGCCAGCAGTTACACTAGCGGAGATACGCAGTATTTT
CDR3aa: CASSYTSGDTQYF